The 17 T cell receptor beta chains reported below all come from one sample, sequenced in a study of T cells in Graves' hyperthyroidism and ophthalmopathy. Researchers amplified the TCR beta CDR3 regions from RNA transcripts. The TCR CDR3 was amplified in a first-round RT-PCR using the HTBI primer set. A single record per CDR3 protein comes from TCRdb applying MiXCR to the multiplex PCR reads. The sample includes about 680,000 distinct CDR3 sequences, 30% to 40% of them seen just once. The sequenced material came from blood. All receptors come from a woman in her thirties or forties with Graves' hyperthyroidism.

This clonotype has more than one count but fewer than ten. V gene TRBV7-4 combines with J gene TRBJ2-2, with D uncertain. Germline lookup yields CDR1 SGHVT and CDR2 SQSDAQ. The CDR3 length is 14 residues. V gave up 3 bases and J gave up 7 bases, with 12 bases separating them. CDR3 sequence reads: CASSLERWGGELFF. The CDR3 coding sequence is TGTGCCAGCAGCTTGGAACGCTGGGGCGGGGAGCTGTTTTTT.

This clonotype was counted only a few times. This sequence joins TRBV4-3 and TRBJ1-5; no clear D gene. V shed 2 bases and J shed 0 bases, with 5 bases lying between them. The germline CDR1 and CDR2 sequences are LGHNA and YSLEER. CDR3 size: 14 residues. The CDR3 loop is CASSQRNSNQPQHF. The CDR3 DNA follows: TGCGCCAGCAGCCAAAGAAATAGCAATCAGCCCCAGCATTTT.

This clonotype was counted between two and nine times. One junction end disagrees with the germline gene, perhaps due to a read error. The gene calls are TRBV7-7 and TRBJ2-7, with TRBD2 identical over 7 bases. The J call may be wrong; the DNA end is better matched by TRBJ2-5. The CDR3 length is 16 residues. The germline CDR1 and CDR2 sequences are SSHAT and FNYEAQ (reference sequence). In DNA form, the CDR3 reads TGTGCTAGCAGCCCGAGAGTCCTAGCGGAGCAAGAGACCCAGTACTTC. Translation: CASSPRVLAEQETQYF.

This rearrangement joins TRBV19 to TRBJ2-2; weak D call: TRBD2 (6 bases). V lost 1 base, J lost 2 bases, and 11 bases lay in between. The CDR3 contains 16 residues. From germline, CDR1 is LNHDA and CDR2 SQIVND (reference sequence). In DNA form, the CDR3 reads TGTGCCAGTAGTATAGGGAGGGCCCGCAACACCGGGGAGCTGTTTTTT. Translation gives CASSIGRARNTGELFF.

The V call is TRBV6-5, the J call TRBJ1-5; 9 bases line up with TRBD1. The junction had 11 bases not matched to a gene; V was cut back by 8 bases and J by 9 bases. This CDR3 spans 14 amino acids. Per the germline V gene, CDR1 is MNHEY and CDR2 is SVGAGI. CDR3 residues: CASCESGQGMPQHF. The CDR3 DNA reads as TGTGCCAGCTGTGAATCAGGACAGGGGATGCCCCAGCATTTT.

The chain is built from TRBV6-1 and TRBJ2-2; the match to TRBD1 covers 9 bases. Trimming took 9 bases from V and 7 from J; bases not matched to a gene: 9. This CDR3 spans 14 amino acids. Germline CDR1 is MNHNS and CDR2 is SASEGT. The CDR3 spells CASHRDRDNGELFF. In nucleotides, the CDR3 is TGTGCCAGTCACCGGGACAGGGATAACGGGGAGCTGTTTTTT.

The chain links TRBV5-1 to TRBJ2-2; 7 nucleotides align to TRBD2. This CDR3 contains 16 residues. The junction had 5 bases not matched to a gene; V was cut back by 2 bases and J by 1 base. Germline-derived CDR1 and CDR2 are SGHRS and YFSETQ. The CDR3 reads CASSFSLALNTGELFF. In DNA, the CDR3 is TGCGCCAGCAGCTTCTCACTAGCGCTGAACACCGGGGAGCTGTTTTTT.

This clonotype was counted at least ten times. The chain links TRBV6-6 to TRBJ1-1; D unclear. Trimming pared 5 bases from V and 5 bases from J, leaving 15 bases between. Germline values: CDR1 MNHNY, CDR2 SVGAGI (reference sequence). This CDR3 has 14 residues. The CDR3 is CASSPNPLPTEAFF. In DNA form, the CDR3 reads TGTGCCAGCAGTCCGAACCCGCTTCCGACTGAAGCTTTCTTT.

Regarding this clonotype: The junction departs from germline at one end; a sequencing error may be responsible. This chain joins TRBV19 and TRBJ2-7; 8 bases map to TRBD1. Germline lookup yields CDR1 LNHDA and CDR2 SQIVND (reference sequence). This CDR3 is built from 15 residues. CDR3 DNA sequence: TGTGCCAGTAGTCCGATGACAGGGGCCTCCTACGAGCGGTACTTC. Translation gives CASSPMTGASYERYF.

This clonotype was seen a few times. The chain couples TRBV20-1 to TRBJ1-1; 7 bases align to TRBD1. V shed 2 bases, J shed 8 bases, and the junction held 11 bases outside the gene matches. Germline V gene data show CDR1 as DFQATT and CDR2 as SNEGSKA (reference sequence). This CDR3 spans 14 amino acids. The CDR3 coding sequence is TGCAGTGCTAGAAGGGGGCGACAGGATGTCGAAGCTTTCTTT. Protein sequence: CSARRGRQDVEAFF.

This clonotype was seen a few times. The chain uses TRBV7-9 and TRBJ1-1; D is unresolved. Trimming pared 1 base from V and 7 bases from J, leaving 1 base between. The CDR3 is 10 residues long. Germline CDR1 reads SEHNR; CDR2 reads FQNEAQ (reference sequence). CDR3 DNA: TGTGCCAGCAGCTTAGTTGAAGCTTTCTTT. It is translated as CASSLVEAFF.

The chain recombines TRBV20-1 with TRBJ2-7; 13 bases agree with TRBD2. The CDR3 is 19 residues long. The trim removed 1 base at V and 3 bases at J, leaving 15 bases unmatched. In germline, CDR1 is DFQATT, CDR2 SNEGSKA (reference sequence). This CDR3 is CSARGGTGLAGEAVYEQYF. CDR3 coding DNA: TGCAGTGCTAGAGGGGGGACCGGACTAGCGGGAGAAGCAGTCTACGAGCAGTACTTC.

The chain couples TRBV25-1 to TRBJ2-7, with D perhaps TRBD1 (5 bases). V dropped 4 bases and J dropped 3 bases, with 10 bases sitting between them. The CDR3 runs to 13 residues. Germline CDR1 reads MGHDK; CDR2 reads SYGVNS. CDR3 sequence (DNA): TGTGCCAGCAGTGGAAGGGGCGGCTACGAGCAGTACTTC. It translates to CASSGRGGYEQYF.

This clonotype occurred many times. The chain has TRBV12-3 or TRBV12-4 and TRBJ1-2; D gene ambiguous. The CDR3 covers 11 residues. Trimming pared 6 bases from V and 3 bases from J, leaving 5 bases between. CDR3 DNA: TGTGCCAGCAGCTTGGACTATGGCTACACCTTC. Translating gives CASSLDYGYTF.

This chain joins TRBV24-1 and TRBJ1-5, with 7 bases identical to TRBD1. The germline gives CDR1 KGHDR, CDR2 SFDVKD. J was trimmed by 0 bases and V by 4 bases; bases with no gene match: 2. This CDR3 is 15 amino acids long. The CDR3 loop is CATSENRGSNQPQHF. CDR3 sequence (DNA): TGTGCCACCAGTGAGAACAGGGGTAGCAATCAGCCCCAGCATTTT.

The chain joins TRBV20-1 to TRBJ1-1; possible D gene TRBD1, 6 bases. Germline assignment: CDR1 DFQATT and CDR2 SNEGSKA (reference sequence). There are 13 residues in the CDR3. V lost 6 bases to trimming and J lost 1 base, with 12 bases between them. The CDR3 sequence: CSAPGQSNTEAFF. The CDR3 DNA reads TGCAGTGCGCCGGGACAATCGAACACTGAAGCTTTCTTT.

This clonotype was counted at least ten times. V usage is TRBV6-5 and J usage is TRBJ1-2; D gene unclear. Germline CDR1 MNHEY, CDR2 SVGAGI. Trimming removed 2 bases from V and 5 bases from J, with 6 bases in between. The CDR3 is made up of 12 amino acids. Here the CDR3 DNA reads TGTGCCAGCAGTTACGATGGGTATGGCTACACCTTC. Translated: CASSYDGYGYTF.